The 24 T cell receptor beta chains presented below share a single source sample, sequenced in a study of T-cell memory formation after mild COVID-19 listed by TCRdb under 2021. The library was generated by 5' RACE. Sequenced using an Illumina NovaSeq 6000. TCRdb reworked the public reads: Q25 trimming with fastp, MiXCR clone assembly, productive beta chains retained. Records with the same CDR3 protein are collapsed into one entry carrying the most frequent genes and DNA. For this sample the table gives about 340,000 distinct CDR3 sequences, of which 13% were detected only once. The top ten clones comprise around 21% of the sample. The sequencing input was PBMCs or a T cell subset sorted from them (not recorded which). The receptor source for this set is a man between 18 and 35 years old who had mild COVID-19 (a few samples of this study predate the infection). The sample titles of this study are shuffled in the database, so cell type and time point are left out; the donor was told from shared clones.

DNA of the CDR3: TGTGCCAGCAGCCCACGACAGGGTCCGGGAGATACGCAGTATTTT. Its translation is CASSPRQGPGDTQYF. V is TRBV3-1 and J is TRBJ2-3; 7 bases align to TRBD1. Germline V lookup: CDR1 LGHDT, CDR2 YNNKEL (reference sequence). The CDR3 is 15 amino acids. The junction had 9 bases not matched to a gene; V was cut back by 4 bases and J by 5 bases.

V is TRBV7-8 and J is TRBJ1-5; TRBD1 matches at 7 bases. Germline CDR1 reads SGHVS; CDR2 reads FQNEAQ. CDR3 size: 12 residues. Unmatched junction bases numbered 6, after V lost 5 bases and J lost 11 bases. CDR3 DNA: TGTGCCAGCAGCCGCGACCAGGGGGCCCAGCATTTT. This codes for CASSRDQGAQHF. Full variable domain (remainder filled in from reference TRBV7-8 and TRBJ1-5): GAGVSQSPRYKVAKRGQDVALRCDPISGHVSLFWYQQALGQGPEFLTYFQNEAQLDKSGLPSDRFFAERPEGSVSTLKIQRTQQEDSAVYLCASSRDQGAQHFGDGTRLSIL.

In this sample, this clonotype turned up a few times. This rearrangement joins TRBV12-5 to TRBJ1-1; D gene ambiguous. The CDR3 length is 13 residues. Trimming left V 7 bases short and J 1 base short, with 10 bases between. Germline CDR1 and CDR2: LGHNT and FRNRAP. The CDR3: CASATMGNTEAFF. DNA of the CDR3: TGTGCTAGTGCCACCATGGGGAACACTGAAGCTTTCTTT.

This chain uses TRBV13 with TRBJ1-6; 9 positions agree with TRBD1. Germline CDR1 is PRHDT and CDR2 is FYEKMQ (reference sequence). J gave up 11 bases and V 3 bases, and 8 bases lay outside the gene matches. The CDR3 sequence is 15 residues long. CDR3 loop: CASSFGTGQKTPLHF. For the CDR3, the DNA is TGTGCCAGCAGCTTTGGGACAGGGCAAAAGACACCCCTCCACTTT. Filled out from reference TRBV13 and TRBJ1-6, the complete variable domain reads AAGVIQSPRHLIKEKRETATLKCYPIPRHDTVYWYQQGPGQDPQFLISFYEKMQSDKGSIPDRFSAQQFSDYHSELNMSSLELGDSALYFCASSFGTGQKTPLHFGNGTRLTVT.

This CDR3 is CASSLTLWTAVYGYTF. CDR3 nucleotides: TGTGCCAGCAGCTTAACCCTTTGGACAGCAGTCTATGGCTACACCTTC. The rearrangement joins TRBV7-2 to TRBJ1-2, with D possibly matching TRBD1 (6 bases). V lost 2 bases, J lost 4 bases, and 17 bases lay in between. Germline assignment: CDR1 SGHTA and CDR2 FQGNSA. CDR3 size: 16 residues.

V is TRBV12-3 or TRBV12-4 and J is TRBJ2-7, with D possibly TRBD1 on 6 matching bases. V lost 1 base, J lost 2 bases, and 12 bases lay in between. This CDR3 comprises 15 residues. The CDR3 reads CASSLGAGAPYEQYF. The CDR3 nucleotides read TGTGCCAGCAGTTTAGGGGCAGGGGCACCCTACGAGCAGTACTTC.

This clonotype was observed a few times. This rearrangement joins TRBV27 to TRBJ2-2; TRBD2 might be the D (6 bases). The germline V gene has CDR1 MNHEY and CDR2 SMNVEV (reference sequence). The CDR3 is 15 amino acids. Trimming removed 2 bases at V and 6 bases at J, with 13 bases between. CDR3 DNA sequence: TGTGCCAGCAGTTTAGAGACTAGTTTGCCCGGGGAGCTGTTTTTT. Translated, it gives CASSLETSLPGELFF.

This clonotype was observed a few times. This sequence joins TRBV6-5 and TRBJ1-5; 8 positions agree with TRBD1. V dropped 6 bases and J dropped 4; count of bases not matched to a gene: 14. This CDR3 has 17 residues. CDR1 MNHEY and CDR2 SVGAGI come from the germline V gene. The CDR3 loop is CASSNRPGTGLNQPQHF. The DNA of the CDR3 is TGTGCCAGCAGCAACCGCCCCGGGACAGGATTGAATCAGCCCCAGCATTTT.

This clonotype has a handful of counts. The chain uses TRBV2 and TRBJ1-1, with D tentatively TRBD1 (5 bases). Germline V CDR1 and CDR2: SNHLY, FYNNEI. This CDR3 region has 13 residues. V shed 8 bases and J shed 8 bases, with 18 bases lying between them. CDR3 amino acids: CASVTIAGAEAFF. For the CDR3, the DNA is TGTGCCAGCGTGACCATAGCTGGGGCCGAAGCTTTCTTT.

This clonotype has ten or more counts. The V call is TRBV6-2 or TRBV6-3, the J call TRBJ2-1; D is uncertain. Trimming shortened V by 6 bases and J by 6 bases, and 6 bases separated the two germline ends. The CDR3 sequence is 11 residues long. Germline-derived CDR1 and CDR2 are MNHEY and SVGEGT. CDR3 in amino acids: CASSPANEQFF. CDR3 DNA sequence: TGTGCCAGCAGCCCCGCCAATGAGCAGTTCTTC.

This clonotype occurred once. The V and J genes are TRBV20-1 and TRBJ1-1; D gene ambiguous. Germline values: CDR1 DFQATT, CDR2 SNEGSKA (reference sequence). The CDR3 is 12 residues long. V was shortened by 4 bases and J by 5 bases, with 11 bases between the two germline ends. The CDR3 spells CSAKARETEAFF. In DNA, the CDR3 is TGCAGTGCTAAAGCTCGAGAGACTGAAGCTTTCTTT.

CDR3 residues: CASSGQGAGDTEAFF. The CDR3, as DNA: TGTGCCAGCTCAGGACAGGGGGCAGGTGACACTGAAGCTTTCTTT. The rearrangement uses TRBV6-5 and TRBJ1-1; 11 bases fit TRBD1. The CDR3 has 15 amino acids. With V trimmed by 8 bases and J by 3 bases, 8 bases remained unmatched. Per the germline V gene, CDR1 is MNHEY and CDR2 is SVGAGI.

Many counts were recorded for this clonotype. The CDR3, as DNA: TGCGCCAGCAGTAGACTAGCGGGGGCGAATGAGCAGTTCTTC. Protein product: CASSRLAGANEQFF. The rearrangement joins TRBV10-2 to TRBJ2-1; 12 nucleotides align to TRBD2. This CDR3 region has 14 residues. Germline loops: CDR1 WSHSY, CDR2 SAAADI. J was trimmed by 7 bases and V by 5 bases; bases with no gene match: 3.

This clonotype has more than one count but fewer than ten. The rearrangement joins TRBV7-2 to TRBJ2-1; a weak D match, TRBD2 (6 bases). Trimming stripped 5 bases from V and 7 bases from J, with 15 bases between. The CDR3 covers 14 residues. CDR1 and CDR2 from the germline V gene are SGHTA and FQGNSA. CDR3: CASSQRVAGNEQFF. The CDR3 DNA follows: TGTGCCAGCAGCCAACGTGTGGCGGGGAATGAGCAGTTCTTC.

The chain joins TRBV5-1 to TRBJ1-1, with no clear D. The germline gives CDR1 SGHRS, CDR2 YFSETQ. The CDR3 loop spans 15 amino acids. Trimming took 4 bases from V and 0 from J, leaving 13 bases between them. Written as DNA, the CDR3 is TGCGCCAGCAGCGCAGGAAGCATAATGAACACTGAAGCTTTCTTT. Translated: CASSAGSIMNTEAFF.

This clonotype was counted many times. The gene calls are TRBV2 and TRBJ2-2, with no clear D. Per the germline V gene, CDR1 is SNHLY and CDR2 is FYNNEI. V shed 6 bases and J shed 1 base, with 6 bases lying between them. The length of the CDR3 is 13 residues. The CDR3 DNA is TGTGCCAGCAGAGCAGAGAACACCGGGGAGCTGTTTTTT. Amino acid sequence: CASRAENTGELFF.

The chain couples TRBV7-9 to TRBJ2-7; 9 nucleotides align to TRBD2. Germline V gene sequence: CDR1 SEHNR, CDR2 FQNEAQ (reference sequence). The CDR3 has 15 residues. The V segment lost 5 bases and the J segment 5 bases; nucleotides outside the gene matches: 10. This CDR3 reads CASSGLLAGSNEQYF. The CDR3 DNA is TGTGCCAGCAGCGGCCTTCTAGCGGGGTCGAACGAGCAGTACTTC.

This clonotype was counted at least ten times. The chain is built from TRBV7-2 and TRBJ2-3; unclear D gene. This CDR3 has 14 residues. The V end was cut by 1 base, the J end by 0 bases, with 5 bases between. Per germline, CDR1 SGHTA and CDR2 FQGNSA. The CDR3 nucleotides are TGTGCCAGCAGCTTAGTTTCCAGCACAGATACGCAGTATTTT. Residues: CASSLVSSTDTQYF.

The table lists this clonotype with a count of one. The chain combines TRBV4-3 with TRBJ2-7; 14 bases are shared with TRBD2. CDR1 and CDR2 (germline): LGHNA, YSLEER. This CDR3 is built from 18 residues. With V trimmed by 4 bases and J by 0 bases, 8 bases remained unmatched. The CDR3 sequence: CASSRGLAGGLSSYEQYV. For the CDR3, the DNA is TGCGCCAGCAGCCGAGGACTAGCGGGAGGCTTGAGCTCCTACGAGCAGTACGTC.

This clonotype was detected a few times. V usage is TRBV7-2 and J usage is TRBJ1-5, with a tentative D call TRBD1 (5 bases). V was cut by 5 bases and J by 5 bases, with 16 bases left in between. Germline V lookup: CDR1 SGHTA, CDR2 FQGNSA. There are 15 residues in the CDR3. The CDR3 sequence is CASSPSWGGDQPQHF. The CDR3, as DNA: TGTGCCAGCAGCCCAAGTTGGGGCGGGGATCAGCCCCAGCATTTT.

This rearrangement joins TRBV18 to TRBJ2-7, with D perhaps TRBD1 (6 bases). Germline CDR1 is KGHSH and CDR2 is LQKENI. V lost 3 bases and J 1 base, leaving 10 bases between the germline ends. The CDR3 sequence is 14 residues long. The CDR3 loop is CASSPDQGSYEQYV. DNA of the CDR3: TGTGCCAGCTCACCCGACCAGGGGTCCTACGAGCAGTACGTC.

This clonotype was counted only a few times. The chain couples TRBV6-1 to TRBJ1-5, with TRBD1 as a possible D gene (5 bases). This CDR3 is 16 amino acids long. Per the germline V gene, CDR1 is MNHNS and CDR2 is SASEGT. Trimming shortened V by 3 bases and J by 4 bases, and 16 bases separated the two germline ends. The CDR3 nucleotides read TGTGCCAGCAGTGACCGACCCTGGGACCGAAATCAGCCCCAGCATTTT. Amino acid sequence: CASSDRPWDRNQPQHF.

The chain employs TRBV12-3 or TRBV12-4 and TRBJ2-3, with D hard to call. The CDR3 consists of 13 residues. V lost 6 bases to trimming and J lost 2 bases, with 9 bases between them. The CDR3 DNA is TGTGCCAGCAGGCCCACAGCCACAGATACGCAGTATTTT. Its protein is CASRPTATDTQYF.

This clonotype was counted only a few times. The V call is TRBV6-6, the J call TRBJ1-6; a weak D match, TRBD1 (5 bases). From germline, CDR1 is MNHNY and CDR2 SVGAGI (reference sequence). V lost 0 bases to trimming and J lost 10 bases, with 13 bases between them. The CDR3 loop spans 15 amino acids. This chain's CDR3 is CASSYSGDSRSPLHF. The CDR3 DNA reads TGTGCCAGCAGTTACTCGGGGGACTCTAGATCACCCCTCCACTTT.